Shown below are 31 T cell receptor beta chains from a single sample sequenced in a study of cytomegalovirus exposure and HLA in healthy donors. In the PCR, 60 Vbeta and 13 Jbeta primers were used. Clones were sequenced by immunoSEQ multiplex PCR, and TCRdb holds only the in-frame ones, with some missing. The sample lists tens of thousands of clones; 82% were seen once. Sequenced input: PBMCs. The source of these receptors is a man between 45 and 60 years old in good health and CMV-seronegative.

J is TRBJ2-1 and V is TRBV6-4, with TRBD2 as a possible D gene (5 bases). V was cut by 7 bases and J by 5 bases, with 18 bases left in between. The CDR3 is 15 amino acids. CDR1 and CDR2 (germline): MRHNA, SNTAGT. In nucleotides, the CDR3 is TGTGCCAGCAAGGCCAGCGGCACTGTCAACAATGAGCAGTTCTTC. Its translation: CASKASGTVNNEQFF.

This clone was detected once. V is TRBV19 and J is TRBJ1-5; D may be TRBD1 (6 bases). Germline lookup yields CDR1 LNHDA and CDR2 SQIVND (reference sequence). V gave up 3 bases and J gave up 2 bases, with 23 bases separating them. The CDR3 totals 19 residues. The CDR3: CASSMWGRGGALRNQPQHF. CDR3 bases: TGTGCCAGTAGTATGTGGGGAAGAGGGGGGGCGTTGCGCAATCAGCCCCAGCATTTT.

The CDR3 coding sequence is TGTGCCAGCAGTTCCCCGGACAGGGTGTACACCGGGGAGCTGTTTTTT. Translation gives CASSSPDRVYTGELFF. The V gene is TRBV28, the J gene TRBJ2-2; 8 bases match TRBD1. Trimming cost V 4 bases and J 3 bases; bases outside gene matches: 7. CDR3 size: 16 residues. Germline CDR1 MDHEN, CDR2 SYDVKM.

The genes are TRBV5-1 and TRBJ2-7, with D possibly TRBD2 on 6 matching bases. Germline CDR1 SGHRS, CDR2 YFSETQ. The CDR3 length is 18 residues. V was trimmed by 1 base and J by 2 bases, leaving 22 bases between them. CDR3 nucleotide sequence: TGCGCCAGCAGCTTGTTTAGCTCCGGCGGGAAAAACCCCTACGAGCAGTACTTC. Amino acids: CASSLFSSGGKNPYEQYF.

The chain couples TRBV18 to TRBJ2-7, with a weak D call TRBD1 (6 bases). The germline V gene encodes CDR1 KGHSH and CDR2 LQKENI. This CDR3 spans 13 amino acids. V lost 4 bases to trimming and J lost 5 bases, with 12 bases between them. Here the CDR3 reads CASSQQGIDEQYF. The CDR3 nucleotides read TGTGCCAGCTCACAACAGGGTATCGACGAGCAGTACTTC.

J is TRBJ2-3 and V is TRBV7-9; the D gene is possibly TRBD2 (5 bases). Germline assignment: CDR1 SEHNR and CDR2 FQNEAQ (reference sequence). The CDR3 spans 13 residues. The CDR3 loop is CATGERGGDTQYF. In DNA, the CDR3 is TGTGCAACTGGGGAACGAGGAGGAGATACGCAGTATTTT.

This chain joins TRBV28 and TRBJ2-5; D may be TRBD1 (5 bases). CDR1 is MDHEN, CDR2 SYDVKM, per germline. The V gene lost 5 bases and the J gene lost 0 bases, with 10 bases spanning the gap. The CDR3 has 14 amino acids. The DNA for the CDR3 is TGTGCCAGCAGTACGACAGTGTACCAAGAGACCCAGTACTTC. It translates to CASSTTVYQETQYF.

The rearrangement uses TRBV5-1 and TRBJ2-2; the match to TRBD2 covers 10 bases. J gave up 0 bases and V 4 bases, and 6 bases lay outside the gene matches. The CDR3 is 17 amino acids. Germline CDR1 SGHRS, CDR2 YFSETQ. In DNA, the CDR3 is TGCGCCAGCAGCGGCGGACTAGCGGTTACGAACACCGGGGAGCTGTTTTTT. Encoded protein: CASSGGLAVTNTGELFF.

The chain employs TRBV28 and TRBJ1-1, with D tentatively TRBD1 (6 bases). This CDR3 spans 16 amino acids. The germline V gene has CDR1 MDHEN and CDR2 SYDVKM. The V end was cut by 7 bases, the J end by 6 bases, with 24 bases between. The CDR3 nucleotides read TGTGCCAGCACCCTGAGGGGGGGCGGTCAACGGTCTGAAGCTTTCTTT. Translating gives CASTLRGGGQRSEAFF.

The rearrangement links TRBV2 to TRBJ2-1, with 11 bases aligning to TRBD2. The germline gives CDR1 SNHLY, CDR2 FYNNEI. The V and J ends lost 8 bases and 4 bases, in that order; junction bases with no gene match: 4. The CDR3 length is 14 residues. As DNA, the CDR3 is TGTGCCAGCTCCGGGACTAGCGGATACAATGAGCAGTTCTTC. This sequence encodes CASSGTSGYNEQFF.

V and J are TRBV30 and TRBJ1-1, with 12 bases aligning to TRBD1. J was trimmed by 5 bases and V by 1 base; bases with no gene match: 8. CDR3 length: 16 amino acids. Germline V gives CDR1 GTSNPN, CDR2 SVGIG (reference sequence). The CDR3 bases are TGTGCCTGGAGTGGTTTGGGACAGGGGGCGCGAACTGAAGCTTTCTTT. It specifies CAWSGLGQGARTEAFF.

The chain links TRBV5-1 to TRBJ2-1; possibly TRBD2 for D (6 bases). Germline V gene lookup returns CDR1 SGHRS and CDR2 YFSETQ. There are 16 residues in the CDR3. V was trimmed by 3 bases and J by 4 bases, leaving 17 bases between them. The CDR3 sequence is CASSWGPGVSYNEQFF. For the CDR3, the DNA is TGCGCCAGCAGCTGGGGACCGGGGGTCAGTTACAATGAGCAGTTCTTC.

The V call is TRBV2, the J call TRBJ2-5; a possible D gene is TRBD1 (5 bases). Germline CDR1 and CDR2: SNHLY and FYNNEI. The CDR3 sequence is 14 residues long. V was pared by 10 bases and J by 4 bases, with 19 bases between. DNA of the CDR3: TGTGCCACTTCAAGGGGAACCCAGCCAGAGACCCAGTACTTC. Translating gives CATSRGTQPETQYF.

This chain joins TRBV28 and TRBJ2-3; TRBD2 aligns across 10 bases. Germline values: CDR1 MDHEN, CDR2 SYDVKM. Trimming took 3 bases from V and 10 from J; bases not matched to a gene: 19. The CDR3 consists of 18 residues. The CDR3 here is CASSFAWGLARGVPAQYF. Written as DNA, the CDR3 is TGTGCCAGCAGTTTCGCATGGGGACTAGCGCGAGGGGTTCCCGCGCAGTATTTT.

V and J are TRBV9 and TRBJ2-7; TRBD2 matches 8 bases. CDR1 SGDLS and CDR2 YYNGEE come from the germline V gene. CDR3 size: 16 residues. Unmatched junction bases numbered 10, after V lost 3 bases and J lost 2 bases. The CDR3 here is CASSGGGLGRTYEQYF. In DNA form, the CDR3 reads TGTGCCAGCAGCGGAGGGGGACTAGGCCGCACCTACGAGCAGTACTTC.

The chain links TRBV6-5 to TRBJ1-2; maybe TRBD1 (5 bases). The V gene's germline CDR1 is MNHEY and CDR2 SVGAGI. Deletions cut 5 bases from V and 4 bases from J, with 5 bases between. The CDR3 length is 11 residues. CDR3 protein: CASSDSYGYTF. The CDR3 DNA reads as TGTGCCAGCAGTGACAGCTATGGCTACACCTTC.

The V and J genes are TRBV15 and TRBJ2-3, with 9 bases matching TRBD2. Trimming removed 0 bases from V and 8 bases from J; junction bases left unmatched: 15. In germline, CDR1 is LNHNV, CDR2 YYDKDF (reference sequence). The CDR3 is made up of 18 amino acids. The CDR3 DNA reads as TGTGCCACCAGCAGAGATCGGCACGCTAGCGGGGCTCCAGGTACGCAGTATTTT. Translated, it gives CATSRDRHASGAPGTQYF.

V gene TRBV29-1 combines with J gene TRBJ1-2; possibly TRBD1 for D (5 bases). There are 11 residues in the CDR3. CDR1 is SQVTM, CDR2 ANQGSEA, per germline. V lost 4 bases, J lost 8 bases, and 11 bases lay in between. The CDR3 spells CSVVDTRGYTF. The CDR3, as DNA: TGCAGCGTTGTGGACACTCGCGGCTACACCTTC.

This clone was observed once. The chain uses TRBV6-5 and TRBJ2-7; 13 bases map to TRBD2. Germline assignment: CDR1 MNHEY and CDR2 SVGAGI. The CDR3 spans 14 residues. Trimming removed 4 bases from V and 7 bases from J; junction bases left unmatched: 4. In DNA form, the CDR3 reads TGTGCCAGCAGTTCACCGGGACTAGCGGGGGAGCAGTACTTC. Residues: CASSSPGLAGEQYF.

The chain has TRBV7-2 and TRBJ2-7, with D perhaps TRBD2 (6 bases). This CDR3 is 13 amino acids long. Between the trimmed V and J ends, which lost 5 bases and 2 bases, there was a span of 10 bases. From germline, CDR1 is SGHTA and CDR2 FQGNSA. For the CDR3, the DNA is TGTGCCAGCAGCCCGGGAGCGCCCTACGAGCAGTACTTC. This gives the protein CASSPGAPYEQYF.

The rearrangement joins TRBV25-1 to TRBJ2-1; 9 bases match TRBD2. Germline V gives CDR1 MGHDK, CDR2 SYGVNS. The V gene end was trimmed by 4 bases and the J gene end by 0 bases; junction bases not matched to a gene: 7. This CDR3 has 17 residues. This CDR3 reads CASSGLLAGSSYNEQFF. The CDR3 bases are TGTGCCAGCAGTGGCCTGCTAGCGGGGAGCTCCTACAATGAGCAGTTCTTC.

The chain uses TRBV10-1 and TRBJ2-3; the match to TRBD2 covers 8 bases. The trim removed 0 bases at V and 3 bases at J, leaving 5 bases unmatched. CDR1 and CDR2 (germline): WNHNN, SYGVQD (reference sequence). The CDR3 loop spans 16 amino acids. CDR3 coding DNA: TGCGCCAGCAGTGAGTCGACAACGGGAGGGACAGATACGCAGTATTTT. Protein sequence: CASSESTTGGTDTQYF.

Written as DNA, the CDR3 is TGTGCCAGCAGCAAAGGGCAACAGGCCCCGAACACCGGGGAGCTGTTTTTT. The encoded protein is CASSKGQQAPNTGELFF. The chain couples TRBV21-1 to TRBJ2-2; the tabulated D call, TRBD1, remains unverified against the DNA. TRBV21-1 is annotated as a pseudogene. This CDR3 region has 17 residues.

This clone showed up just a few times. V gene TRBV18 combines with J gene TRBJ1-1; D is perhaps TRBD1 (6 bases). With 4 bases removed from V and 11 bases from J, the gap between germline ends came to 20 bases. This CDR3 comprises 14 residues. Germline V lookup: CDR1 KGHSH, CDR2 LQKENI. In nucleotides, the CDR3 is TGTGCCAGCTCACAAACGACAGGCCGCACGTACGCTTTCTTT. The encoded protein is CASSQTTGRTYAFF.

As regards this clone: Mismatch with germline at one junction end may stem from a read error. The V gene is TRBV10-3, the J gene TRBJ1-3; 9 positions match TRBD1. CDR1 and CDR2 (germline): ENHRY, SYGVKD. The CDR3 is made up of 16 amino acids. DNA of the CDR3: TGTGCCATCGGTGAACAGGGGGCACTCTCTGGAAACACCATATATTTT. It encodes CAIGEQGALSGNTIYF.

The gene calls are TRBV6-5 and TRBJ1-5, with D tentatively TRBD1 (6 bases). V lost 6 bases and J 1 base, leaving 10 bases between the germline ends. The CDR3 has 14 residues. Per germline, CDR1 MNHEY and CDR2 SVGAGI. DNA for the CDR3: TGTGCCAGCAGACAGGGCTTAAGCAATCAGCCCCAGCATTTT. Translation: CASRQGLSNQPQHF.

The chain combines TRBV7-9 with TRBJ2-7, with TRBD1 as a possible D gene (6 bases). From germline, CDR1 is SEHNR and CDR2 FQNEAQ (reference sequence). V was shortened by 4 bases and J by 0 bases, with 10 bases between the two germline ends. There are 14 residues in the CDR3. The CDR3, as DNA: TGTGCCAGCAGCTCTGGACAGAGCTCCTACGAGCAGTACTTC. Its protein is CASSSGQSSYEQYF.

The chain links TRBV19 to TRBJ1-2; 7 nucleotides align to TRBD1. CDR1 LNHDA and CDR2 SQIVND come from the germline V gene (reference sequence). This CDR3 region has 15 residues. V was pared by 5 bases and J by 4 bases, with 10 bases of the junction left unmatched. CDR3 amino acids: CASSVLDAGGYGYTF. The CDR3 bases are TGTGCCAGTAGTGTCCTGGATGCAGGGGGCTATGGCTACACCTTC. The whole variable domain, remainder taken from reference TRBV19 and TRBJ1-2, is DGGITQSPKYLFRKEGQNVTLSCEQNLNHDAMYWYRQDPGQGLRLIYYSQIVNDFQKGDIAEGYSVSREKKESFPLTVTSAQKNPTAFYLCASSVLDAGGYGYTFGSGTRLTVV.

The count of this clone is one. The chain links TRBV19 to TRBJ2-1; D is ambiguous. The CDR3 length is 15 residues. V shed 0 bases and J shed 3 bases, with 9 bases lying between them. Germline V gives CDR1 LNHDA, CDR2 SQIVND (reference sequence). CDR3 region: CASSIDLSYYNEQFF. DNA for the CDR3: TGTGCCAGTAGTATAGATCTCTCCTACTACAATGAGCAGTTCTTC. Drawing the rest from reference TRBV19 and TRBJ2-1, the complete variable domain is DGGITQSPKYLFRKEGQNVTLSCEQNLNHDAMYWYRQDPGQGLRLIYYSQIVNDFQKGDIAEGYSVSREKKESFPLTVTSAQKNPTAFYLCASSIDLSYYNEQFFGPGTRLTVL.

The chain recombines TRBV28 with TRBJ2-4, with 8 positions matching TRBD2. This CDR3 comprises 18 residues. The germline CDR1 and CDR2 sequences are MDHEN and SYDVKM. V trimming: 4 bases; J trimming: 1 base; junction bases outside the gene matches: 12. CDR3 bases: TGTGCCAGCAGTTCCACCCGGGCCTCGGGGGGGGCCAAAAACATTCAGTACTTC. This gives the protein CASSSTRASGGAKNIQYF.

The chain links TRBV14 to TRBJ2-3, with TRBD2 as a possible D gene (5 bases). This CDR3 spans 17 amino acids. Germline CDR1 reads SGHDN; CDR2 reads FVKESK. Trimming took 1 base from V and 0 from J, leaving 14 bases between them. The chain's CDR3 is CASSQGKGTGSTDTQYF. CDR3 DNA sequence: TGTGCCAGCAGCCAAGGGAAGGGTACGGGAAGCACAGATACGCAGTATTTT.